This T cell receptor (beta chain) came from a study of blood T cell repertoires in COVID-19. Study in general: Samples taken during acute and convalescent COVID-19 were collected in the United States, Italy and Spain. PBMCs, B-cell-depleted T cells, or T cells provided the cDNA or gDNA that made up the material.

The authors' processing: Reference gene primer amplification in the assay estimated nucleated cell counts. Profiling relied on immunoSEQ multiplex PCR, and the TCRdb table lists in-frame clones only, not all of them. V, J and clone size were drawn from that table, and D and trimming were deduced from the DNA. The data hold about 100,000 clones, with over 75% observed a single time. The V gene end was trimmed by 3 bases and the J gene end by 3 bases; junction bases not matched to a gene: 6. The germline V gene encodes CDR1 MGHDK and CDR2 SYGVNS. The CDR3 contains 15 residues. This clone was detected once.

The chain joins TRBV25-1 to TRBJ2-3, with 7 bases identical to TRBD2. The sequence was collected from a woman aged 80 or over with acute or convalescent COVID-19. The specimen was peripheral blood. The CDR3 nucleotides read TGTGCCAGCAGTGATTTGGGGGGGAGGACAGATACGCAGTATTTT. Its protein is CASSDLGGRTDTQYF.